Below are 10 T cell receptor beta chains sequenced from a single sample in a study of T cell responses to AZD1222 COVID-19 vaccine. Sequencing was performed with immunoSEQ multiplex PCR; in TCRdb, only in-frame clones are kept and a portion is missing. Among about 140,000 clones listed, roughly 92% were seen once. Sequenced here: peripheral blood, sampled on day 0 of AZD1222 vaccination. These receptor sequences come from an adult in good health.

This chain uses TRBV28 with TRBJ1-5; D gene unclear. CDR3 size: 12 residues. Trimming took 6 bases from V and 5 from J, leaving 8 bases between them. CDR1 is MDHEN and CDR2 is SYDVKM in the germline V gene. CDR3 region: CASSGRHQPQHF. CDR3 in DNA: TGTGCCAGCAGCGGTCGACATCAGCCCCAGCATTTT.

V gene TRBV5-1 combines with J gene TRBJ1-5; D might be TRBD1 (5 bases). The CDR3 loop spans 18 amino acids. The V gene's germline CDR1 is SGHRS and CDR2 YFSETQ. Trimming cost V 1 base and J 6 bases, with 23 bases left between them. The CDR3 nucleotides read TGCGCCAGCAGCTTGTCCGACAGAATAAAGCGAACCGGTCAGCCCCAGCATTTT. It encodes CASSLSDRIKRTGQPQHF.

The chain links TRBV10-3 to TRBJ1-2; unclear D gene. This CDR3 is 13 amino acids long. Germline values: CDR1 ENHRY, CDR2 SYGVKD. Trimming took off 4 bases at V and 1 base at J, with 7 bases between the two ends. CDR3 sequence: CAISVEGNYGYTF. In DNA, the CDR3 is TGTGCCATCAGTGTTGAGGGTAACTATGGCTACACCTTC.

This rearrangement joins TRBV30 to TRBJ1-3; unclear D gene. CDR3 size: 14 residues. Germline V gives CDR1 GTSNPN, CDR2 SVGIG (reference sequence). The ends were cut back, 4 bases at V and 4 bases at J, with 14 bases in the middle. The CDR3 nucleotides are TGTGCCTGGACCATGGGATTCGCCGGAAACACCATATATTTT. It yields the protein CAWTMGFAGNTIYF.

The rearrangement links TRBV5-5 to TRBJ2-7, with 10 bases fitting TRBD1. This CDR3 is built from 14 residues. V lost 0 bases, J lost 6 bases, and 3 bases stayed unmatched. Germline V gene lookup returns CDR1 SGHKS and CDR2 YYEKEE (reference sequence). For the CDR3, the DNA is TGTGCCAGCAGCTTGGGGACAGGGGGAAGCGAGCAGTACTTC. Its translation is CASSLGTGGSEQYF. Full variable domain (remainder filled in from reference TRBV5-5 and TRBJ2-7): DAGVTQSPTHLIKTRGQQVTLRCSPISGHKSVSWYQQVLGQGPQFIFQYYEKEERGRGNFPDRFSARQFPNYSSELNVNALLLGDSALYLCASSLGTGGSEQYFGPGTRLTVT.

This clone showed up just once. V and J are TRBV27 and TRBJ1-4; a weak D match, TRBD1 (6 bases). This CDR3 spans 14 amino acids. Per germline, CDR1 MNHEY and CDR2 SMNVEV (reference sequence). V was trimmed by 6 bases and J by 8 bases, leaving 16 bases between them. In DNA, the CDR3 is TGTGCCAGCAGGGGGGCACCCTACCCCGAAAAACTGTTTTTT. Its protein is CASRGAPYPEKLFF.

The chain recombines TRBV5-1 with TRBJ1-4, with D possibly being TRBD1 (5 bases). V lost 5 bases to trimming and J lost 3 bases, with 14 bases between them. The germline gives CDR1 SGHRS, CDR2 YFSETQ. This CDR3 region has 15 residues. As DNA, the CDR3 is TGCGCCAGCAGACCCCCAGGGCTAGCTAATGAAAAACTGTTTTTT. As protein: CASRPPGLANEKLFF.

The chain recombines TRBV9 with TRBJ2-7; 8 nucleotides align to TRBD2. Trimming cost V 2 bases and J 5 bases; bases outside gene matches: 9. This CDR3 spans 15 amino acids. The V gene's germline CDR1 is SGDLS and CDR2 YYNGEE. The CDR3 sequence is CASSVGLALIHEQYF. The CDR3 region has the DNA TGTGCCAGCAGCGTCGGACTAGCTTTAATCCACGAGCAGTACTTC. The full variable domain, rest sourced from reference TRBV9 and TRBJ2-7, is DSGVTQTPKHLITATGQRVTLRCSPRSGDLSVYWYQQSLDQGLQFLIQYYNGEERAKGNILERFSAQQFPDLHSELNLSSLELGDSALYFCASSVGLALIHEQYFGPGTRLTVT.

This clone was counted only a few times. The chain carries TRBV9 and TRBJ2-2; TRBD1 aligns across 8 bases. Germline CDR1 reads SGDLS; CDR2 reads YYNGEE. V gave up 1 base and J gave up 1 base; unmatched junction bases: 3. This CDR3 has 16 residues. The CDR3 region is CASSVYRGRNTGELFF. The CDR3 nucleotides read TGTGCCAGCAGCGTATACAGGGGGAGGAACACCGGGGAGCTGTTTTTT.

The chain uses TRBV19 and TRBJ1-1; D gene uncertain. CDR3 length: 13 residues. From germline, CDR1 is LNHDA and CDR2 SQIVND (reference sequence). The V gene lost 3 bases and the J gene lost 9 bases, with 14 bases spanning the gap. The DNA for the CDR3 is TGTGCCAGTAGTATTGGTACCGTACCCAAAGCTTTCTTT. Its translation is CASSIGTVPKAFF.